Here is one TCR beta chain with its context. Treatment defined: 15 to 20 received Ad26.COV2.S at low or high dose, single or two shots; 5 received placebo; per-sample allocation not given. It was on day 63 after the first vaccine or placebo injection that samples were taken. This sample is drawn from a study of Ad26.COV2.S vaccination and SARS-CoV-2 variants. Profiling relied on immunoSEQ multiplex PCR, and the TCRdb table lists in-frame clones only, not all of them. The sample lists about 450,000 clones; approximately 92% were seen once. With 1 base removed from V and 2 bases from J, the gap between germline ends came to 9 bases. The CDR3 spans 14 residues. Germline V CDR1 and CDR2: KGHSH, LQKENI.

The clonotype was recovered from a person between 18 and 65 years old who received the Ad26.COV2.S COVID-19 vaccine or a placebo. The source material was peripheral blood, sampled in a trial of Ad26.COV2.S vaccine versus placebo. The chain combines TRBV18 with TRBJ2-7; no reliable D call. The DNA for the CDR3 is TGTGCCAGCTCACCACGGAGTATCACCTACGAGCAGTACTTC. It specifies CASSPRSITYEQYF.